Listed below are T cell receptor beta chains from one sample, sequenced in a study of OX40 agonist ivuxolimab in advanced cancers. Assay used: immunoSEQ multiplex PCR; TCRdb lists only in-frame clones, some missing. The sample lists around 35,000 clones, about 81% occurring once. The sequencing used CD4+ or CD8+ T cells sorted from blood, collected in a trial of the OX40 agonist ivuxolimab. The origin of the receptors is an adult with an advanced solid tumor such as melanoma, head and neck, liver or kidney cancer. Both conserved end residues are part of each CDR3. Each record gives: D gene, V gene, J gene, clone size, CDR3 DNA, CDR3 protein. A D gene is named only where the DNA matches it firmly. Some rows have no size entry. The others give once, few or many, or a class for an expanded clone.

>NA|TRBV6-5|TRBJ2-7|once
TGTGCCAGCAGTTACTTACCCCAGGCCACCCAAGGGGAGCAGTACTTC
CASSYLPQATQGEQYF
>TRBD1|TRBV5-1|TRBJ2-1|NA
TGCGCCAGCAGCTTGACAGGGGGGAGCAATGAGCAGTTCTTC
CASSLTGGSNEQFF
>NA|TRBV6-5|TRBJ1-2|NA
TGTGCCAGCAGTTACGGGGGGTACGGCTACACCTTC
CASSYGGYGYTF
>TRBD2|TRBV5-8|TRBJ2-3|NA
TGTGCCAGCAGCCCTCTAGCGGGGGAGGGGACAGATACGCAGTATTTT
CASSPLAGEGTDTQYF
>NA|TRBV14|TRBJ2-5|NA
TGTGCCAGCAGCCAAGATGGTCGGGGACAAGAGACCCAGTACTTC
CASSQDGRGQETQYF
>NA|TRBV7-2|TRBJ2-2|NA
TGTGCCAGCAGCTTAGCGTTTAAGCGAGGGGAGCTGTTTTTT
CASSLAFKRGELFF
>NA|TRBV5-6|TRBJ2-1|NA
TGTGCCAGCAGCTTGTACGGAGGCGCGTCTGATAATGAGCAGTTCTTC
CASSLYGGASDNEQFF
>NA|TRBV9|TRBJ2-2|NA
TGTGCCAGCAGCGCGAGGGGGGTAACCGGGGAGCTGTTTTTT
CASSARGVTGELFF
>TRBD1|TRBV18|TRBJ2-3|once
TGTGCCAGCTCACCGACAGGGGTTAGCACAGATACGCAGTATTTT
CASSPTGVSTDTQYF
>TRBD1|TRBV2|TRBJ1-2|NA
TGTGCCAGCAGTGAAGCGCGAAGGGGGCTAGATGGCTACACCTTC
CASSEARRGLDGYTF
>TRBD2|TRBV4-1|TRBJ2-3|NA
TGCGCCAGCAGCCAAGAGGGGTCGGGAGGGTCTAGCACAGATACGCAGTATTTT
CASSQEGSGGSSTDTQYF
>TRBD1|TRBV18|TRBJ1-4|NA
TGTGCCAGCTCACCGGGACAGCGCAATGAAAAACTGTTTTTT
CASSPGQRNEKLFF
>TRBD1|TRBV30|TRBJ1-1|many
TGTGCCGGGTTTATCGGACAGGCTTCCTTGAACACTGAAGCTTTCTTT
CAGFIGQASLNTEAFF
>TRBD1|TRBV11-2|TRBJ1-1|NA
TGTGCCAGCAGCCACCGGGACAGGGGACGGACTGAAGCTTTCTTT
CASSHRDRGRTEAFF
>TRBD2|TRBV5-1|TRBJ2-3|NA
TGCGCCAGCGGATTGTCTAGCGGGGGCCCACATACGCAGTATTTT
CASGLSSGGPHTQYF
>NA|TRBV5-6|TRBJ1-1|NA
TGTGCCAGCAGCCGCCGGGGGGCTATGTCTGAAGCTTTCTTT
CASSRRGAMSEAFF
>NA|TRBV11-3|TRBJ2-3|NA
TGTGCCAGCAGCTTAGAGACTGGGGCGGATACGCAGTATTTT
CASSLETGADTQYF
>NA|TRBV11-2|TRBJ2-7|NA
TGTGCCAGCAGCTTACTTTCCGACACCTCCTACGAGCAGTACTTC
CASSLLSDTSYEQYF
>NA|TRBV6-5|TRBJ1-1|NA
TGTGCCAGCAGTTACTCGATTCAAGCTTTCTTT
CASSYSIQAFF
>TRBD2|TRBV7-8|TRBJ2-1|NA
TGTGCCAGCAGCCCAGGCCCGGGGGGAACCTACAATGAGCAGTTCTTC
CASSPGPGGTYNEQFF
>NA|TRBV15|TRBJ2-5|NA
TGTGCCACCGAGGCCGGGCAGGTGTCAGAGACCCAGTACTTC
CATEAGQVSETQYF
>NA|TRBV6-6|TRBJ2-3|NA
TGTGCCAGCAGGGCAGGGCCAGATACGCAGTATTTT
CASRAGPDTQYF
>NA|TRBV5-1|TRBJ1-2|once
TGCGCCAGCAGCTTTGCGGGGAGAGTTGGCTACACCTTC
CASSFAGRVGYTF
>NA|TRBV19|TRBJ2-1|NA
TGTGCCAGTAGTATAGATTTTGATGCGGGGGAGCAGTTCTTC
CASSIDFDAGEQFF
>NA|TRBV7-6|TRBJ2-5|once
TGTGCCAGCAGCTTAGGGGCAGGGAAGAGAGAGACCCAGTACTTC
CASSLGAGKRETQYF
>NA|TRBV7-2|TRBJ1-1|NA
TGTGCCAGCAGCTCCCGGATTAACAGGGCTGGGATCGCTGAAGCTTTCTTT
CASSSRINRAGIAEAFF
>NA|TRBV5-1|TRBJ2-2|NA
TGCGCCAGCAGCAGAGGGTTTGGACAGAACACCGGGGAGCTGTTTTTT
CASSRGFGQNTGELFF
>TRBD2|TRBV11-2|TRBJ2-1|NA
TGTGCCAGCAGCCTCCGGACTAGCGGGCTTGGTGAGCAGTTCTTC
CASSLRTSGLGEQFF
>TRBD1|TRBV29-1|TRBJ2-7|few
TGCAGCGTTCGGACAGGCCGGGGTTCCTACGAGCAGTACTTC
CSVRTGRGSYEQYF
>TRBD1|TRBV5-1|TRBJ1-6|once
TGCGCCAGCAGCTTGCTCGGGGACAGTAATTCACCCCTCCACTTT
CASSLLGDSNSPLHF
>NA|TRBV7-3|TRBJ2-3|few
TGTGCCAGCAGCTTAGGAGGGGGCTATAGCACAGATACGCAGTATTTT
CASSLGGGYSTDTQYF